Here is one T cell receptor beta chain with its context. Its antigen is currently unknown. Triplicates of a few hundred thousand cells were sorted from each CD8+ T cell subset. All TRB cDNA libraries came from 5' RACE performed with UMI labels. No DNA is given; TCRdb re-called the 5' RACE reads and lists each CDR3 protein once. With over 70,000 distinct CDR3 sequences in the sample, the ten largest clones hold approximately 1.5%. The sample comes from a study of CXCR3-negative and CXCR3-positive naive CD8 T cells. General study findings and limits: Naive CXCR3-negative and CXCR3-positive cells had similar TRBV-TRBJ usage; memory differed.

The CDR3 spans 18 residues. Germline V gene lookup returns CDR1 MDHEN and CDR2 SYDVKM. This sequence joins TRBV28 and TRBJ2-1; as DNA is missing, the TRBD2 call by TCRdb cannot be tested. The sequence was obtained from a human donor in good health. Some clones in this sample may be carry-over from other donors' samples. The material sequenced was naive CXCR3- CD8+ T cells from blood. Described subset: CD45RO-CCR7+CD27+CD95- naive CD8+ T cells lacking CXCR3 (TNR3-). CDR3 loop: CASSLPGLAGGPLNEQFF.